In this sample, the clone carrying this TCR beta chain turned up many times. Its cognate antigen is unknown. Time point denoted: patch test 1, 2 weeks after DPC sensitization. As for treatment: therapeutic diphenylcyclopropenone sensitization with weekly scalp DPC. In every case, blood was obtained before the patch test was applied. This record belongs to a study of human T cells and chemical hapten exposure. Study at large: An approximately 2 cm by approximately 2 cm inner upper arm patch received 2% DPC for sensitization. From small differences in pooled library volume came most of the variation in per-sample TCR yields.

Study findings and constraints: Against controls, expanded TCRs gave rise to significantly more large CDR3 similarity clusters.

V shed 6 bases and J shed 8 bases, with 16 bases lying between them. Per germline, CDR1 MDHEN and CDR2 SYDVKM. This CDR3 contains 13 residues. TCRdb analysed the RACE reads with MiXCR anew, one entry per CDR3 protein. The sample has roughly 360,000 distinct CDR3 sequences, approximately 4.4% seen once; the top ten hold 2% to 2.5%. This receptor was identified in a woman aged 50 to 60 with alopecia areata. Some clones in this sample may be carry-over from other donors' samples. The chain links TRBV28 to TRBJ1-1, with D maybe TRBD1 (5 bases). The sequencing used whole blood, collected in connection with sensitization to the hapten diphenylcyclopropenone (DPC). The CDR3 region is CASSLGPGREAFF. In nucleotides, the CDR3 is TGTGCCAGCAGCTTAGGGCCGGGACGGGAAGCTTTCTTT.